These 10 T cell receptor beta chains originate from one sample sequenced in a study of T cell responses to AZD1222 COVID-19 vaccine. Profiled with immunoSEQ multiplex PCR; TCRdb holds only in-frame clones, not every one. The repertoire consists of some 120,000 clones, with about 90% occurring once and the leading ten covering 7.6%. The sample here was peripheral blood, taken on day 0 of AZD1222 vaccination. These receptors came from an adult in good health.

CDR3: CASSLVGGSSYEQYF. The CDR3 DNA follows: TGTGCCAGCAGTTTAGTAGGGGGGAGCTCCTACGAGCAGTACTTC. V is TRBV27 and J is TRBJ2-7; D is tentatively TRBD1 or TRBD2 (6 bases each). The length of the CDR3 is 15 residues. CDR1 and CDR2 (germline): MNHEY, SMNVEV (reference sequence). V was trimmed by 2 bases and J by 0 bases, leaving 11 bases between them.

This chain uses TRBV6-2 or TRBV6-3 with TRBJ2-1; the D gene is possibly TRBD2 (5 bases). V dropped 2 bases and J dropped 6 bases, with 8 bases sitting between them. The CDR3 has 13 residues. Looked up from germline, CDR1 is MNHEY and CDR2 is SVGEGT. CDR3 loop: CASSYTGVNEQFF. CDR3 nucleotide sequence: TGTGCCAGCAGTTACACCGGGGTCAATGAGCAGTTCTTC.

Concerning this clone: Its ends do not fully match the called genes, so a read error is possible. The chain recombines TRBV5-1 with TRBJ2-7, with 8 nucleotides matching TRBD1. CDR3 length equals 13 residues. Germline V gene sequence: CDR1 SGHRS, CDR2 YFSETQ. The CDR3 loop reads CASSLEDRARGHF. The DNA for the CDR3 is TGCGCCAGCAGCTTGGAGGACAGGGCGAGAGGGCACTTC.

This clone occurred once. V gene TRBV5-1 combines with J gene TRBJ1-2; D unclear. Germline V lookup: CDR1 SGHRS, CDR2 YFSETQ. Trimming left V 4 bases short and J 9 bases short, with 16 bases between. This CDR3 spans 13 amino acids. In DNA form, the CDR3 reads TGCGCCAGCAGCCTCGATATAATACAGAGCTACACCTTC. Residues: CASSLDIIQSYTF.

The chain joins TRBV7-2 to TRBJ2-7, with D perhaps matching TRBD1 (6 bases). V was trimmed by 5 bases and J by 3 bases, leaving 17 bases between them. Germline lookup yields CDR1 SGHTA and CDR2 FQGNSA. The CDR3 spans 15 residues. Here the CDR3 reads CASSHGQRRNYEQYF. DNA of the CDR3: TGTGCCAGCAGCCATGGACAGCGCCGAAACTACGAGCAGTACTTC.

The V gene is TRBV24-1, the J gene TRBJ2-7; D gene unclear. V was pared by 4 bases and J by 0 bases, with 9 bases between. There are 14 residues in the CDR3. The germline V gene has CDR1 KGHDR and CDR2 SFDVKD. CDR3 DNA: TGTGCCACCAGTGACACGGACGGCTCCTACGAGCAGTACTTC. Encoded protein: CATSDTDGSYEQYF.

The CDR3 DNA follows: TGTGCCAGTACCCAGGGTTTGAACACTGAAGCTTTCTTT. Its translation: CASTQGLNTEAFF. The rearrangement joins TRBV19 to TRBJ1-1; D possibly corresponds to TRBD1 (5 bases). This CDR3 spans 13 amino acids. V dropped 7 bases and J dropped 0 bases, with 9 bases sitting between them. CDR1 and CDR2 from the germline V gene are LNHDA and SQIVND (reference sequence).

The CDR3 bases are TGTGCCAGTAAGGGGACTAGCGGCGCCTTCGGCGAGCAGTACTTC. Its protein product is CASKGTSGAFGEQYF. The rearrangement links TRBV19 to TRBJ2-7, with 11 bases fitting TRBD2. CDR3 length: 15 residues. V was pared by 7 bases and J by 6 bases, with 11 bases of the junction left unmatched. CDR1 and CDR2 (germline): LNHDA, SQIVND (reference sequence).

V is TRBV27 and J is TRBJ2-7, with D unclear. This CDR3 contains 15 residues. V lost 5 bases and J lost 7, with 21 bases in between. Per the germline V gene, CDR1 is MNHEY and CDR2 is SMNVEV (reference sequence). CDR3 bases: TGTGCCAGCAGTCGATTTACGGACGTTAATTGGGAGCAGTACTTC. It translates to CASSRFTDVNWEQYF.

V is TRBV9 and J is TRBJ2-7; no definite D call. V was clipped by 0 bases and J by 4 bases, with 2 bases between them. Germline CDR1 reads SGDLS; CDR2 reads YYNGEE. This CDR3 spans 11 amino acids. The CDR3: CASSVGYEQYF. CDR3 bases: TGTGCCAGCAGCGTAGGGTACGAGCAGTACTTC.